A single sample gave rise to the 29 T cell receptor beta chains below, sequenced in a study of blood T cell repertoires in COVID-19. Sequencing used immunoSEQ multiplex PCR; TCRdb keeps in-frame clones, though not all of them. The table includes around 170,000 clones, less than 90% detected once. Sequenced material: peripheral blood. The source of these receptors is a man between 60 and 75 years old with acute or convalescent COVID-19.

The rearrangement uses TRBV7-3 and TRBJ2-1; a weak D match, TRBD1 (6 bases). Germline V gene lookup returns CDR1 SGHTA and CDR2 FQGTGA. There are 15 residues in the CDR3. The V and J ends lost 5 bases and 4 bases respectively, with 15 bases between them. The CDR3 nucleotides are TGTGCCAGCAGCCCGAACCTTGGACAGTACAATGAGCAGTTCTTC. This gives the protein CASSPNLGQYNEQFF.

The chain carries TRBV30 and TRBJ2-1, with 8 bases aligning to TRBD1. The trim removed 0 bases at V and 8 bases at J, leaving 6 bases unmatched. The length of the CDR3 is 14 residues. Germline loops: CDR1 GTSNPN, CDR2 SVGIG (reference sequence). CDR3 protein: CAWSVLGQGDEQFF. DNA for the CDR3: TGTGCCTGGAGTGTACTTGGACAGGGCGATGAGCAGTTCTTC.

The CDR3 nucleotides are TGTGCCAGCAAAAGGGCAGGGGGCACACTCGGGGAGCTGTTTTTT. Translating it yields CASKRAGGTLGELFF. The V call is TRBV2, the J call TRBJ2-2; TRBD1 matches at 8 bases. With 7 bases clipped from V and 7 bases from J, the junction kept 11 bases outside the gene matches. This CDR3 is built from 15 residues. Germline assignment: CDR1 SNHLY and CDR2 FYNNEI.

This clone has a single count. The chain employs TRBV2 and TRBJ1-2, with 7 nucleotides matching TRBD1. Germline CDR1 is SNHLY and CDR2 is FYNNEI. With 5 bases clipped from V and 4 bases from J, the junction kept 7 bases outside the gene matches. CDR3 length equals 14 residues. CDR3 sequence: CASSRQGAPYGYTF. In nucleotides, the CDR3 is TGTGCCAGCAGTCGACAGGGAGCCCCCTATGGCTACACCTTC.

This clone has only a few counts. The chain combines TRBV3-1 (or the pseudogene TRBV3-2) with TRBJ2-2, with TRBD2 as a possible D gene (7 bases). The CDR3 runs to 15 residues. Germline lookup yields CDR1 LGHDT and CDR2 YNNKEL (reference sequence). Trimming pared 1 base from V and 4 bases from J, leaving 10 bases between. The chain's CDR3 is CASSQAAGATGELFF. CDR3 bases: TGTGCCAGCAGCCAAGCCGCGGGGGCCACCGGGGAGCTGTTTTTT.

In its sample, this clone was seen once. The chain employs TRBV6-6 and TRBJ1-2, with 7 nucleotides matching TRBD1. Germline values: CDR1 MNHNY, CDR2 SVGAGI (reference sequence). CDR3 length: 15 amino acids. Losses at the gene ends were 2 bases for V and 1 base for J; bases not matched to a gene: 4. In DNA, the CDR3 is TGTGCCAGCAGTTACGGGACAGCCAGTAACTATGGCTACACCTTC. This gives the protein CASSYGTASNYGYTF.

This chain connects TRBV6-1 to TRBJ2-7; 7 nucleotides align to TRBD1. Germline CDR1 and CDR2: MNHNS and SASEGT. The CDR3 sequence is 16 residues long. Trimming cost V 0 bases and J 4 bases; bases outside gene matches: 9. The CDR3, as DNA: TGTGCCAGCAGTGAAGCAGTAGGGACAGCAACGTACGAGCAGTACGTC. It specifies CASSEAVGTATYEQYV.

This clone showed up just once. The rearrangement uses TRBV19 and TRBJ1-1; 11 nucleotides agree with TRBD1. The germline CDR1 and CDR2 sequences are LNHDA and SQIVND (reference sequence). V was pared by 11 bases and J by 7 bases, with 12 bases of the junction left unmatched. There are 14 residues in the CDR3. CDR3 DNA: TGTGCCTGCCTCGGACAGGGGGCATGGATTGAAGCTTTCTTT. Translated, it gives CACLGQGAWIEAFF.

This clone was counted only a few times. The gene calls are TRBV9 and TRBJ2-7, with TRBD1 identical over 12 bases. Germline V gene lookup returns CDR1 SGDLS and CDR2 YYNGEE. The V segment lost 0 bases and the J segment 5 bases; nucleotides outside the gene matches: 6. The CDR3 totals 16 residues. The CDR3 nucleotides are TGTGCCAGCAGCGTAGACTGGGACAGGGGGCTAAACGAGCAGTACTTC. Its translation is CASSVDWDRGLNEQYF. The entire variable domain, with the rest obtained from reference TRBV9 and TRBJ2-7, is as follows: DSGVTQTPKHLITATGQRVTLRCSPRSGDLSVYWYQQSLDQGLQFLIQYYNGEERAKGNILERFSAQQFPDLHSELNLSSLELGDSALYFCASSVDWDRGLNEQYFGPGTRLTVT.

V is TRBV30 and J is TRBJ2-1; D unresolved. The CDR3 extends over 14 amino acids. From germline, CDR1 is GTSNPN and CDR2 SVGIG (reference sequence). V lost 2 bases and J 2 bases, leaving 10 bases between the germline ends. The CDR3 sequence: CAWSPRQAYNEQFF. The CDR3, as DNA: TGTGCCTGGAGTCCTCGGCAGGCCTACAATGAGCAGTTCTTC.

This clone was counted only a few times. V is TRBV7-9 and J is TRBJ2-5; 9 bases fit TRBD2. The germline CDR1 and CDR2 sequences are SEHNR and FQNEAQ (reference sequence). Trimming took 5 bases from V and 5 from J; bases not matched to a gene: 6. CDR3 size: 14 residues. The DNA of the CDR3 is TGTGCCAGCAGCCCCGGCGGGGGGGCCGAGACCCAGTACTTC. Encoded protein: CASSPGGGAETQYF.

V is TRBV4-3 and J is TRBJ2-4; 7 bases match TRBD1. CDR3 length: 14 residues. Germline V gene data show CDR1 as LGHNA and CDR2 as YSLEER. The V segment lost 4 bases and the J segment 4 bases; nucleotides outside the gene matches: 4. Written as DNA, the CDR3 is TGCGCCAGCAGCCCAGCGGACAGGAAAAACATTCAGTACTTC. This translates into CASSPADRKNIQYF.

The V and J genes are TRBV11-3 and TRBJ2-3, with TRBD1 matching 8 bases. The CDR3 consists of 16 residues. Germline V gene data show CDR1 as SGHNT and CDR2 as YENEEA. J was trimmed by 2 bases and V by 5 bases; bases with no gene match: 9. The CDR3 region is CASSLSRQGFTDTQYF. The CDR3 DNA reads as TGTGCCAGCAGCCTTTCTAGACAGGGGTTCACAGATACGCAGTATTTT.

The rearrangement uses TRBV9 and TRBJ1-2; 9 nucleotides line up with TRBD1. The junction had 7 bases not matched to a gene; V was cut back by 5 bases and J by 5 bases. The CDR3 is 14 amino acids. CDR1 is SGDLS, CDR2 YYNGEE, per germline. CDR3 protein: CASRAPDRGYGYTF. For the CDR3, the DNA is TGTGCCAGCAGGGCCCCGGACAGGGGTTATGGCTACACCTTC.

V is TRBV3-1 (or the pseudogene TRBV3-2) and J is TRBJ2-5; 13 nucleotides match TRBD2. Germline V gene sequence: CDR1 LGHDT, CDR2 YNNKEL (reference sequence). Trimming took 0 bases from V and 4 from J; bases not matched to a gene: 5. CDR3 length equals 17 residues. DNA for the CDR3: TGTGCCAGCAGCCAAGATCTTGGACTAGCGGGAGTAGAGACCCAGTACTTC. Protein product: CASSQDLGLAGVETQYF.

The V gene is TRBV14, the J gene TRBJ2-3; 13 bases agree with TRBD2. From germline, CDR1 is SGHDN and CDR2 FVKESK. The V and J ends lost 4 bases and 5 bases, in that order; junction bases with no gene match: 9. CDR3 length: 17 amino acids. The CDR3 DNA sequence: TGTGCCAGCAGCCCACTAGCGGGAGGGCCTGATAGAGATACGCAGTATTTT. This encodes CASSPLAGGPDRDTQYF.

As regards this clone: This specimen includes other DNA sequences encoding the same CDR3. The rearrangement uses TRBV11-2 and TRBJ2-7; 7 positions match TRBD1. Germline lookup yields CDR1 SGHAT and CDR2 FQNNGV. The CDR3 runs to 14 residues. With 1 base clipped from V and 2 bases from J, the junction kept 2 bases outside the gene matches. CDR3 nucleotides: TGTGCCAGCAGCTTAGGAACAGGGGCCTACGAGCAGTACGTC. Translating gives CASSLGTGAYEQYV.

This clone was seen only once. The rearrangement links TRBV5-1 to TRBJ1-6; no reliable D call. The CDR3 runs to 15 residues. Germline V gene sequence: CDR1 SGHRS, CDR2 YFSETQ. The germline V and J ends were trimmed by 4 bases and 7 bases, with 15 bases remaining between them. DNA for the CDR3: TGCGCCAGCAGCACCCGACAAACTGACAATTCACCCCTCCACTTT. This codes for CASSTRQTDNSPLHF.

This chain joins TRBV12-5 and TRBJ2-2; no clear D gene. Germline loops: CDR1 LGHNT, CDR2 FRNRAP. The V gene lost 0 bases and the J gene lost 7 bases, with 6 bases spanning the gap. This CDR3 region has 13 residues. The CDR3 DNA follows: TGTGCTAGTGGTTTGGTACCCAGCGGGGAGCTGTTTTTT. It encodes CASGLVPSGELFF.

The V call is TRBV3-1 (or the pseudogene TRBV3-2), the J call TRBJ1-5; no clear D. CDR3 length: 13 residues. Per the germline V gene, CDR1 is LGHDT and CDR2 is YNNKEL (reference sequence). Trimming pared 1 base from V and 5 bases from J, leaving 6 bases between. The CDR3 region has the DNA TGTGCCAGCAGCCAAGCCTCGGATCAGCCCCAGCATTTT. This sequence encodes CASSQASDQPQHF.

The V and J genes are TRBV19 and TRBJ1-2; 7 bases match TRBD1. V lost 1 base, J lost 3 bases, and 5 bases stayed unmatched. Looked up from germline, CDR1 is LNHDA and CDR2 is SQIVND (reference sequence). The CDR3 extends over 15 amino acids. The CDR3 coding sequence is TGTGCCAGTAGTATAGGTAGACAGGGTCACTATGGCTACACCTTC. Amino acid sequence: CASSIGRQGHYGYTF. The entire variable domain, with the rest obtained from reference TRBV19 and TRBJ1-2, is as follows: DGGITQSPKYLFRKEGQNVTLSCEQNLNHDAMYWYRQDPGQGLRLIYYSQIVNDFQKGDIAEGYSVSREKKESFPLTVTSAQKNPTAFYLCASSIGRQGHYGYTFGSGTRLTVV.

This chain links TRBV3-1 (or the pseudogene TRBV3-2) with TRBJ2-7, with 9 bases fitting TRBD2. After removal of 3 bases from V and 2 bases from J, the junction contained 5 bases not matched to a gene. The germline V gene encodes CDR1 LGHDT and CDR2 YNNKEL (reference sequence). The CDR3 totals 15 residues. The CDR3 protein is CASSQTSGRTYEQYF. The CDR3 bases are TGTGCCAGCAGCCAGACTAGCGGCCGTACCTACGAGCAGTACTTC.

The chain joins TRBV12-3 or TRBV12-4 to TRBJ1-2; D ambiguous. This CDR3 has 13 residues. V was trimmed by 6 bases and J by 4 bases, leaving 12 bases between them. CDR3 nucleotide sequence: TGTGCCAGCAGCCAGGAGGCCTTCTATGGCTACACCTTC. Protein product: CASSQEAFYGYTF.

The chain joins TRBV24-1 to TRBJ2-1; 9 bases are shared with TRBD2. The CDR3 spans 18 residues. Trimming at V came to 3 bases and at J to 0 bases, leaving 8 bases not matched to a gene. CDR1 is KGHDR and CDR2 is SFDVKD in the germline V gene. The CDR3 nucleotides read TGTGCCACCAGTGATCCCCTTAATAGCGGGAGCTCCTACAATGAGCAGTTCTTC. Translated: CATSDPLNSGSSYNEQFF.

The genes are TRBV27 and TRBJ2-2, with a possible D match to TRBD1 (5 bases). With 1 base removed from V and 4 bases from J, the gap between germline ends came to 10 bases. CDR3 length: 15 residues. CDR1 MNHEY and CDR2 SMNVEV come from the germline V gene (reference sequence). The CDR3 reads CASSLFAGSTGELFF. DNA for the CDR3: TGTGCCAGCAGTTTATTCGCAGGGTCCACCGGGGAGCTGTTTTTT.

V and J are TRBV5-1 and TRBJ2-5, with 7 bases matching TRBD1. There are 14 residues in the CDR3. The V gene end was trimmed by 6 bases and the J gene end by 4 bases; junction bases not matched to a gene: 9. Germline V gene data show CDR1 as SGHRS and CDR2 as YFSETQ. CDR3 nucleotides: TGCGCCAGCACCAACAGGGGTCTAGGAGAGACCCAGTACTTC. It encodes CASTNRGLGETQYF.

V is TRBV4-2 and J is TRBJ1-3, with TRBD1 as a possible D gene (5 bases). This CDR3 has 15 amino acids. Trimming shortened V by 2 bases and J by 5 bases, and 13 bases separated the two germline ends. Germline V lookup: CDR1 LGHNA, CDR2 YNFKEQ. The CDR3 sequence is CASSQPAGRRNTIYF. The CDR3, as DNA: TGTGCCAGCAGCCAACCCGCAGGGAGGAGAAACACCATATATTTT.

CDR3 loop: CASSIPGRTGQPQHF. As DNA, the CDR3 is TGTGCCAGTAGTATCCCCGGCCGGACAGGTCAGCCCCAGCATTTT. The V and J genes are TRBV19 and TRBJ1-5; 7 nucleotides agree with TRBD1. V trimming: 3 bases; J trimming: 6 bases; junction bases outside the gene matches: 8. The CDR3 is made up of 15 amino acids. Germline V gene lookup returns CDR1 LNHDA and CDR2 SQIVND (reference sequence).

The chain's CDR3 is CASSPVRLAGGSTDTQYF. The CDR3 DNA reads as TGTGCCAGCAGCCCCGTTCGACTAGCGGGGGGAAGCACAGATACGCAGTATTTT. The rearrangement uses TRBV7-3 and TRBJ2-3, with 13 bases fitting TRBD2. The germline V gene has CDR1 SGHTA and CDR2 FQGTGA. V dropped 5 bases and J dropped 0; count of bases not matched to a gene: 8. The CDR3 covers 18 residues.